One and the same sample provided the 14 T cell receptor beta chains below, sequenced in a study of control samples from healthy donors and cancer patients. The data were produced by immunoSEQ multiplex PCR, yet TCRdb's version contains in-frame clones alone and is incomplete. The repertoire holds 55,000 to 65,000 clones, with around 87% as singletons. The sequencing input was PBMCs. The receptors were sampled from a woman aged 55-69 years with lung cancer.

The count of this clone is one. This chain joins TRBV19 and TRBJ2-5; tentatively, D is TRBD1 (6 bases). The CDR3 is 13 residues long. V was clipped by 5 bases and J by 0 bases, with 7 bases between them. Germline values: CDR1 LNHDA, CDR2 SQIVND (reference sequence). CDR3 DNA: TGTGCCAGTAGTTGGACAGACCAAGAGACCCAGTACTTC. Protein product: CASSWTDQETQYF.

The chain employs TRBV10-1 and TRBJ1-3; D is perhaps TRBD1 (5 bases). V lost 3 bases and J 0 bases, leaving 6 bases between the germline ends. This CDR3 contains 14 residues. Germline CDR1 and CDR2: WNHNN and SYGVQD (reference sequence). CDR3 in amino acids: CASSDGGSGNTIYF. The CDR3, as DNA: TGCGCCAGCAGTGACGGGGGCTCTGGAAACACCATATATTTT.

The CDR3 DNA is TGTGCCAGCAGCGATACTGGCACTGAAGCTTTCTTT. Residues: CASSDTGTEAFF. The chain combines TRBV3-1 (or the pseudogene TRBV3-2) with TRBJ1-1, with D hard to call. The germline V gene has CDR1 LGHDT and CDR2 YNNKEL (reference sequence). The length of the CDR3 is 12 residues. The V end lost 5 bases, the J end lost 4 bases, and 8 bases lay between the germline ends.

The rearrangement links TRBV4-2 to TRBJ1-2, with 7 bases matching TRBD1. This CDR3 contains 16 residues. Per the germline V gene, CDR1 is LGHNA and CDR2 is YNFKEQ. V shed 2 bases, J shed 7 bases, and the junction held 13 bases outside the gene matches. The CDR3 bases are TGTGCCAGCAGCCAACGCCTCCTGACAGGGCGCGGTGGCTACACCTTC. Translation gives CASSQRLLTGRGGYTF.

The V gene is TRBV6-5, the J gene TRBJ2-2, with D possibly matching TRBD2 (6 bases). CDR3 length: 15 residues. CDR1 and CDR2 from the germline V gene are MNHEY and SVGAGI. V lost 6 bases and J 1 base, leaving 12 bases between the germline ends. CDR3 bases: TGTGCCAGCAGCCTTAATAGCGGGAACACCGGGGAGCTGTTTTTT. Encoded protein: CASSLNSGNTGELFF.

The V and J genes are TRBV5-1 and TRBJ2-5; D not certain. Germline V gene sequence: CDR1 SGHRS, CDR2 YFSETQ. The CDR3 is made up of 15 amino acids. Trimming left V 2 bases short and J 3 bases short, with 14 bases between. CDR3 sequence: CASSFLPGGEETQYF. The CDR3 DNA reads TGCGCCAGCAGCTTCTTACCGGGTGGGGAAGAGACCCAGTACTTC.

The chain couples TRBV27 to TRBJ2-7; 8 nucleotides agree with TRBD1. With 4 bases clipped from V and 0 bases from J, the junction kept 8 bases outside the gene matches. Germline CDR1 and CDR2: MNHEY and SMNVEV (reference sequence). The CDR3 covers 16 residues. CDR3 protein: CASSWGQVPVSYEQYF. The CDR3 nucleotides read TGTGCCAGCAGTTGGGGACAGGTCCCAGTCTCCTACGAGCAGTACTTC.

The chain recombines TRBV12-3 or TRBV12-4 with TRBJ2-1; D is unresolved. V lost 3 bases and J lost 14, with 11 bases in between. The CDR3 is 11 amino acids. The DNA for the CDR3 is TGTGCCAGCAGTTTGGCCACGTGGGAGTTCTTC. This translates into CASSLATWEFF.

The chain carries TRBV15 and TRBJ1-4, with TRBD1 as a possible D gene (5 bases). Between the trimmed V and J ends, which lost 3 bases and 4 bases, there was a span of 12 bases. Germline CDR1 LNHNV, CDR2 YYDKDF (reference sequence). The CDR3 is 15 residues long. CDR3 DNA sequence: TGTGCCACCAGCAGGGCCGGGGCGATTAATGAAAAACTGTTTTTT. The encoded protein is CATSRAGAINEKLFF. The variable domain in full, with the rest retrieved from reference TRBV15 and TRBJ1-4, is DAMVIQNPRYQVTQFGKPVTLSCSQTLNHNVMYWYQQKSSQAPKLLFHYYDKDFNNEADTPDNFQSRRPNTSFCFLDIRSPGLGDTAMYLCATSRAGAINEKLFFGSGTQLSVL.

The chain couples TRBV27 to TRBJ1-5, with 7 bases matching TRBD1. The CDR3 extends over 13 amino acids. The trim removed 2 bases at V and 11 bases at J, leaving 6 bases unmatched. In germline, CDR1 is MNHEY, CDR2 SMNVEV (reference sequence). The CDR3 DNA sequence: TGTGCCAGCAGTTTAGTTAGACAGGGAGCCCAGCATTTT. Translated: CASSLVRQGAQHF.

Note on this clone: An end of the junction differs from the germline gene, which may be a read error. The genes are TRBV27 and TRBJ2-7, with 7 bases matching TRBD1. This CDR3 is built from 15 residues. Per the germline V gene, CDR1 is MNHEY and CDR2 is SMNVEV (reference sequence). CDR3 nucleotides: TGTGCCAGCAGTCTATCCGGGACAGATTTCTACGAGCAGTACTTC. It specifies CASSLSGTDFYEQYF.

The V gene is TRBV9, the J gene TRBJ2-7; TRBD1 matches 10 bases. The V segment lost 0 bases and the J segment 7 bases; nucleotides outside the gene matches: 7. The germline V gene has CDR1 SGDLS and CDR2 YYNGEE. This CDR3 has 15 residues. CDR3 nucleotide sequence: TGTGCCAGCAGCGTAGGGGACAGGGGCATTAGGGAGCAGTACTTC. Translated, it gives CASSVGDRGIREQYF. Full variable domain (rest looked up from reference TRBV9 and TRBJ2-7): DSGVTQTPKHLITATGQRVTLRCSPRSGDLSVYWYQQSLDQGLQFLIQYYNGEERAKGNILERFSAQQFPDLHSELNLSSLELGDSALYFCASSVGDRGIREQYFGPGTRLTVT.

The chain recombines TRBV2 with TRBJ1-1; D gene uncertain. This CDR3 has 13 residues. Trimming cost V 7 bases and J 5 bases, with 14 bases left between them. Germline V gene lookup returns CDR1 SNHLY and CDR2 FYNNEI. The CDR3 DNA is TGTGCCAGCAAACCCCCGTCGGGGACTGAAGCTTTCTTT. Amino acids: CASKPPSGTEAFF.

The rearrangement joins TRBV12-3 or TRBV12-4 to TRBJ1-1; D gene uncertain. The V end lost 5 bases, the J end lost 4 bases, and 5 bases lay between the germline ends. The CDR3 spans 11 residues. CDR3 in amino acids: CASSRVTEAFF. The CDR3 DNA follows: TGTGCCAGCAGTCGAGTCACTGAAGCTTTCTTT.